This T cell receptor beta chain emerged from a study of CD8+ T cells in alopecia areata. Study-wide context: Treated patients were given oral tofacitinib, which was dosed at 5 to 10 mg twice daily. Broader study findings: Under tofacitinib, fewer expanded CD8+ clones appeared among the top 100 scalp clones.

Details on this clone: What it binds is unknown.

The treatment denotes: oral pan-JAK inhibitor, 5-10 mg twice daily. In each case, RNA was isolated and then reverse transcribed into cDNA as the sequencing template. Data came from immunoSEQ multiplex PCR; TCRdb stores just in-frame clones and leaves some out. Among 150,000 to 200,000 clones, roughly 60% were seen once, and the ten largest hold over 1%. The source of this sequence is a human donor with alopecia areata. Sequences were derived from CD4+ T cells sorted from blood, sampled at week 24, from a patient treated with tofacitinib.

CDR3 amino acids: CASSQDRGANEQFF. Here the CDR3 DNA reads TGCGCCAGCAGCCAGGACAGGGGGGCAAATGAGCAGTTCTTC. The chain recombines TRBV5-1 with TRBJ2-1; 10 positions match TRBD1. The CDR3 extends over 14 amino acids. The V gene's germline CDR1 is SGHRS and CDR2 YFSETQ. V trimming: 4 bases; J trimming: 7 bases; junction bases outside the gene matches: 5.